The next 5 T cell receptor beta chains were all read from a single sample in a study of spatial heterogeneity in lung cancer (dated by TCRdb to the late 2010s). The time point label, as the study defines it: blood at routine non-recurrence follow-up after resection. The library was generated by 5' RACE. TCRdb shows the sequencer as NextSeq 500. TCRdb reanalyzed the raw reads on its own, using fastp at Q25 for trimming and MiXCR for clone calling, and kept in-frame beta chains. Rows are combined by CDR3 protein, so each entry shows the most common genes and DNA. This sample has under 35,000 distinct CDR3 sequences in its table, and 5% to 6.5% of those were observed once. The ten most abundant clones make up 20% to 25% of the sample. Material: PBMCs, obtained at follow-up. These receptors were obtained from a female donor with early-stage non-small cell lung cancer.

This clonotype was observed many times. CDR3 DNA: TGTGCCAGCAGTTCTCATGAGAGGGGGAACTCCTACAATGAGCAGTTCTTC. Amino acids: CASSSHERGNSYNEQFF. V usage is TRBV6-2 or TRBV6-3 and J usage is TRBJ2-1; a possible D gene is TRBD1 (6 bases). Trimming took off 4 bases at V and 0 bases at J, with 16 bases between the two ends. The CDR3 consists of 17 residues. Germline values: CDR1 MNHEY, CDR2 SVGEGT.

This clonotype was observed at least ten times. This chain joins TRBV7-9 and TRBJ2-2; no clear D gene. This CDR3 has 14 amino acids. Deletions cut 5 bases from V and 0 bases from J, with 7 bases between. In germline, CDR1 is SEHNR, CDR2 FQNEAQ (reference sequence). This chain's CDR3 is CASSKNANTGELFF. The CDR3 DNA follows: TGTGCCAGCAGCAAGAACGCGAACACCGGGGAGCTGTTTTTT.

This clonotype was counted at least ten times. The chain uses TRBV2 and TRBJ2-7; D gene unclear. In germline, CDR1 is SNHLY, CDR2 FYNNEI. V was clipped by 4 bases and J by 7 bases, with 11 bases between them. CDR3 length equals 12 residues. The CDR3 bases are TGTGCCAGCAGTGTAGGAATTTGGGAGCAGTACTTC. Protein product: CASSVGIWEQYF.

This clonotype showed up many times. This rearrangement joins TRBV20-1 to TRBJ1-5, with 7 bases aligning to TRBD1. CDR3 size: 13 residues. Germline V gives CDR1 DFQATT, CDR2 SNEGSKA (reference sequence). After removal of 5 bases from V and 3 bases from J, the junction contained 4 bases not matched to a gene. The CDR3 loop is CSASTGSNQPQHF. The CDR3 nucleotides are TGCAGTGCTTCGACAGGGTCCAATCAGCCCCAGCATTTT.

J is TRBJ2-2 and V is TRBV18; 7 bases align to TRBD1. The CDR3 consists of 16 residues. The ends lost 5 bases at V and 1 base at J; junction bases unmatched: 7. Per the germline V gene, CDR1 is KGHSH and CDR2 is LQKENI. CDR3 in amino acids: CASSATGTENTGELFF. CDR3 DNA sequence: TGTGCCAGCTCAGCTACCGGGACAGAGAACACCGGGGAGCTGTTTTTT.